Described below is a single TCR beta chain sequence and its context. Its recognized antigen is unknown. Base qualities are not recorded, but no much larger clone differs from it by a single base. This record belongs to a study of T cell responses to AZD1222 COVID-19 vaccine listed by TCRdb under 2021. Describing the broader study: TCR sequencing was performed for 233 trial participants, of whom around 210 were given two doses of AZD1222 and approximately 26 were given two doses of MenACWY control vaccine. Trial participants were enrolled into age subgroups of 18-55, 56-69 and 70-plus years, which contained around 150, 28 and 57 TCR-sequenced participants, respectively. Study-wide conclusions, independent of this receptor: After two AZD1222 doses, both the breadth and the depth of spike-specific TCRs were significantly higher than at day 0 and than in MenACWY recipients. Because no day 14 peak-response samples were available, the repertoires could be characterized only after the peak T cell response. Conclusions about previously exposed vaccinees are limited, since just five or six AZD1222 recipients were seropositive for SARS-CoV-2 at baseline. Vaccine-associated CD4 TCRs spanned the whole spike protein, with dominant responses in regions 160-218 and 743-854. Most participants were white British and females outnumbered males, and the authors suggested that clonal diversity may have been underestimated. Nearly half of unique spike-specific TCRs reportedly recognized epitopes outside regions mutated in the B.1.351 and B.1.1.7 variants. In the small 56-69-year group, the increase in depth fell short of significance, most likely because of low power.

Explained via the paper, the time point label denotes: about 28 days (+/-7) after the second vaccine dose. AZD1222 recipients given second doses at about 4 weeks or at about 12 weeks were pooled, since spike-specific TCR depth and breadth were not found to differ between the two schedules. The vaccinee samples were drawn from two UK trials, COV001 and COV002, one of which was a single-blind randomized controlled phase 2/3 trial testing AZD1222 (ChAdOx1 nCoV-19) in healthy adults. Trial participant PBMC samples were collected at day 0 and day 28 after the second dose for TCRbeta chain sequencing. V drops 4 bases and J drops 1 base, leaving 11 bases in between. Sequences SGHRS (CDR1) and YFSETQ (CDR2) are obtained from the germline V gene. The CDR3, cysteine through phenylalanine, is 14 amino acids long. CDR3 DNA is the only sequence kept; it has 42 bases, read in frame from the first base. The CDR3 regions of human TCRbeta chains were subjected to immunosequencing. Under the source paper's analysis protocol: TCRs in the repertoires were compared against a reference library of SARS-CoV-2-specific TCRs that had been generated with the MIRA antigen-specificity platform. Breadth meant the fraction of unique TCRs that were SARS-CoV-2-associated, whereas depth meant the fraction of total T cells that were SARS-CoV-2-associated. Each spike-specific TCR was assigned to its reactive spike region and to a CD4 or CD8 class using the MIRA data. Log10-transformed breadth and depth values were compared by one-way ANOVA with Sidak's multiple comparisons tests. In its TCRdb copy, this immuneACCESS table keeps in-frame sequences only and misses some clones. Where compared with another copy, unresolved V genes explain less than half of these, and the others have no known cause. V, J and clone size are taken as reported in that table, and D and trimming were inferred from the DNA itself. The sample table lists 95,000 to 150,000 clones, approximately 90% of them with a count of one. Approximately 8% of the sample lies in the top ten.

The V gene is TRBV5-1 and the J gene is TRBJ1-1, with the D gene not confidently named. The source of this sequence is an adult who received the AZD1222 COVID-19 vaccine. The material was peripheral blood, obtained 28 days after the second AZD1222 dose. The nucleotide sequence is TGCGCCAGCAGCCAAGGAGGTAGGAACACTGAAGCTTTCTTT. It specifies CASSQGGRNTEAFF. The full variable domain, completed from the reference TRBV5-1 and TRBJ1-1 proteins outside the CDR3, reads KAGVTQTPRYLIKTRGQQVTLSCSPISGHRSVSWYQQTPGQGLQFLFEYFSETQRNKGNFPGRFSGRQFSNSRSEMNVSTLELGDSALYLCASSQGGRNTEAFFGQGTRLTVV.